The clone carrying this T cell receptor beta chain was picked up many times. This record comes from a study of patients and donors after allogeneic stem cell transplantation. TCRdb used MiXCR to reprocess the RT-PCR reads, holding one entry per CDR3 protein. The table has hundreds of thousands of distinct CDR3 sequences, 16% seen once. The V segment lost 4 bases and the J segment 5 bases; nucleotides outside the gene matches: 16. The CDR3 is made up of 18 amino acids. The source material was blood, either unsorted or a sorted T cell fraction (not recorded which). The chain couples TRBV12-3 or TRBV12-4 to TRBJ2-3; 9 bases agree with TRBD2. The sequence was obtained from a human donor who was either an allogeneic HSCT recipient or a stem cell or donor lymphocyte infusion donor (not recorded which). It is not recorded whose cells these are; they may come from a transplant donor. The CDR3 is CASSSAERAGGQGDTQYF. In DNA, the CDR3 is TGTGCCAGCAGTTCCGCGGAGAGAGCGGGAGGTCAGGGAGATACGCAGTATTTT.